A selection of T cell receptor beta chains follows, all from one sample in a study of beta chain features in type 1 diabetes. Assay: immunoSEQ multiplex PCR; the TCRdb copy retains only in-frame clones and omits some. The repertoire holds about 210,000 clones, roughly a tenth seen once, with over 1% in the top ten. Sample: central memory CD4+ T cells from blood. These receptors came from a man between 18 and 29 years old in good health. Both conserved end residues are part of each CDR3. A D gene is named only where the DNA matches it firmly. Size values are once, few and many counts, or a class for expanded clones, and some rows have none.

cdr3_nt: TGTGCCAGCAGTGAAATCCTAGCGGGAGCAAAAGATACGCAGTATTTT
cdr3_aa: CASSEILAGAKDTQYF
clone_size: once
v_call: TRBV6-1
j_call: TRBJ2-3
d_call: TRBD2

cdr3_nt: TGTGCCAGCAGCCAGAGAAGGCCCAGCACAGATACGCAGTATTTT
cdr3_aa: CASSQRRPSTDTQYF
clone_size: .
v_call: TRBV7-2
j_call: TRBJ2-3
d_call: .

cdr3_nt: TGTGCCAGCAGCTACAGGGGAGCTCAAGGCTACACCTTC
cdr3_aa: CASSYRGAQGYTF
clone_size: few
v_call: TRBV7-9
j_call: TRBJ1-2
d_call: TRBD1

cdr3_nt: TGCAGCGTTGCTAGACAGGTCGGGAAGGAGACCCAGTACTTC
cdr3_aa: CSVARQVGKETQYF
clone_size: .
v_call: TRBV29-1
j_call: TRBJ2-5
d_call: .

cdr3_nt: TGTGCCAGCAGCTTAGGACTAGCGGGAGTAGGGGACACAGATACGCAGTATTTT
cdr3_aa: CASSLGLAGVGDTDTQYF
clone_size: few
v_call: TRBV7-6
j_call: TRBJ2-3
d_call: TRBD2

cdr3_nt: TGCGCCAGCAGCTTGGTCGGTGGTCAAAACATTCAGTACTTC
cdr3_aa: CASSLVGGQNIQYF
clone_size: few
v_call: TRBV5-1
j_call: TRBJ2-4
d_call: .

cdr3_nt: TGTGCCAGCAGCGCCCTGACAGGGGAGGACATTCAGTACTTC
cdr3_aa: CASSALTGEDIQYF
clone_size: .
v_call: TRBV7-2
j_call: TRBJ2-4
d_call: TRBD1

cdr3_nt: TGTGCCAGTAGTCCGGGACTAGCGGGGTTCCAAGAGACCCAGTACTTC
cdr3_aa: CASSPGLAGFQETQYF
clone_size: few
v_call: TRBV19
j_call: TRBJ2-5
d_call: TRBD2

cdr3_nt: TGTGCCAGCAGCGTTGGGGGAGGCGAGACCCAGTACTTC
cdr3_aa: CASSVGGGETQYF
clone_size: .
v_call: TRBV9
j_call: TRBJ2-5
d_call: .

cdr3_nt: TGTGCCAGCAGCCTAAGGGACAGAGGGGACAACCGGGCGAAGACCCAGTACTTC
cdr3_aa: CASSLRDRGDNRAKTQYF
clone_size: .
v_call: TRBV28
j_call: TRBJ2-5
d_call: TRBD1

cdr3_nt: TGTGCCAGCTCACCACCGATCAGCACAGATACGCAGTATTTT
cdr3_aa: CASSPPISTDTQYF
clone_size: few
v_call: TRBV18
j_call: TRBJ2-3
d_call: .

cdr3_nt: TGTGCCTCCTGGGCAGGGTATACTGAAGCTTTCTTT
cdr3_aa: CASWAGYTEAFF
clone_size: .
v_call: TRBV30
j_call: TRBJ1-1
d_call: .

cdr3_nt: TGTGCCAGCAGCCTAGGGACAGGGGGCTCTGGGGCCAACGTCCTGACTTTC
cdr3_aa: CASSLGTGGSGANVLTF
clone_size: few
v_call: TRBV9
j_call: TRBJ2-6
d_call: TRBD1